Following are 3 T cell receptor beta chains from one sample sequenced in a study of T cell responses to AZD1222 COVID-19 vaccine. Some clones are missing from TCRdb's copy, which holds only in-frame ones; the method was immunoSEQ multiplex PCR. In the table there are 120,000 or so clones, nearly 90% of which are singletons. This specimen consisted of peripheral blood, obtained on day 0 of AZD1222 vaccination. The receptors here all came from an adult in good health.

The V call is TRBV14, the J call TRBJ1-2, with 8 bases fitting TRBD1. The germline CDR1 and CDR2 sequences are SGHDN and FVKESK. The V and J ends lost 6 bases and 7 bases, in that order; junction bases with no gene match: 16. The CDR3 is made up of 16 amino acids. CDR3 DNA: TGTGCCAGCAGTCGCCTCCCCGTACAGGGGGAATTTGGCTACACCTTC. This translates into CASSRLPVQGEFGYTF. The variable domain in full, completed from reference TRBV14 and TRBJ1-2, reads EAGVTQFPSHSVIEKGQTVTLRCDPISGHDNLYWYRRVMGKEIKFLLHFVKESKQDESGMPNNRFLAERTGGTYSTLKVQPAELEDSGVYFCASSRLPVQGEFGYTFGSGTRLTVV.

The chain carries TRBV6-1 and TRBJ2-3; D not certain. The CDR3 covers 15 residues. Trimming left V 1 base short and J 1 base short, with 9 bases between. Germline values: CDR1 MNHNS, CDR2 SASEGT. Here the CDR3 reads CASSEEITGTDTQYF. The DNA for the CDR3 is TGTGCCAGCAGTGAAGAGATTACAGGCACAGATACGCAGTATTTT.

V and J are TRBV28 and TRBJ1-6; D is ambiguous. V gave up 10 bases and J gave up 6 bases, with 13 bases separating them. The V gene's germline CDR1 is MDHEN and CDR2 SYDVKM. This CDR3 contains 13 residues. The CDR3 here is CATLSRPNSPLHF. In DNA form, the CDR3 reads TGTGCCACCCTTTCCCGGCCTAATTCACCCCTCCACTTT.